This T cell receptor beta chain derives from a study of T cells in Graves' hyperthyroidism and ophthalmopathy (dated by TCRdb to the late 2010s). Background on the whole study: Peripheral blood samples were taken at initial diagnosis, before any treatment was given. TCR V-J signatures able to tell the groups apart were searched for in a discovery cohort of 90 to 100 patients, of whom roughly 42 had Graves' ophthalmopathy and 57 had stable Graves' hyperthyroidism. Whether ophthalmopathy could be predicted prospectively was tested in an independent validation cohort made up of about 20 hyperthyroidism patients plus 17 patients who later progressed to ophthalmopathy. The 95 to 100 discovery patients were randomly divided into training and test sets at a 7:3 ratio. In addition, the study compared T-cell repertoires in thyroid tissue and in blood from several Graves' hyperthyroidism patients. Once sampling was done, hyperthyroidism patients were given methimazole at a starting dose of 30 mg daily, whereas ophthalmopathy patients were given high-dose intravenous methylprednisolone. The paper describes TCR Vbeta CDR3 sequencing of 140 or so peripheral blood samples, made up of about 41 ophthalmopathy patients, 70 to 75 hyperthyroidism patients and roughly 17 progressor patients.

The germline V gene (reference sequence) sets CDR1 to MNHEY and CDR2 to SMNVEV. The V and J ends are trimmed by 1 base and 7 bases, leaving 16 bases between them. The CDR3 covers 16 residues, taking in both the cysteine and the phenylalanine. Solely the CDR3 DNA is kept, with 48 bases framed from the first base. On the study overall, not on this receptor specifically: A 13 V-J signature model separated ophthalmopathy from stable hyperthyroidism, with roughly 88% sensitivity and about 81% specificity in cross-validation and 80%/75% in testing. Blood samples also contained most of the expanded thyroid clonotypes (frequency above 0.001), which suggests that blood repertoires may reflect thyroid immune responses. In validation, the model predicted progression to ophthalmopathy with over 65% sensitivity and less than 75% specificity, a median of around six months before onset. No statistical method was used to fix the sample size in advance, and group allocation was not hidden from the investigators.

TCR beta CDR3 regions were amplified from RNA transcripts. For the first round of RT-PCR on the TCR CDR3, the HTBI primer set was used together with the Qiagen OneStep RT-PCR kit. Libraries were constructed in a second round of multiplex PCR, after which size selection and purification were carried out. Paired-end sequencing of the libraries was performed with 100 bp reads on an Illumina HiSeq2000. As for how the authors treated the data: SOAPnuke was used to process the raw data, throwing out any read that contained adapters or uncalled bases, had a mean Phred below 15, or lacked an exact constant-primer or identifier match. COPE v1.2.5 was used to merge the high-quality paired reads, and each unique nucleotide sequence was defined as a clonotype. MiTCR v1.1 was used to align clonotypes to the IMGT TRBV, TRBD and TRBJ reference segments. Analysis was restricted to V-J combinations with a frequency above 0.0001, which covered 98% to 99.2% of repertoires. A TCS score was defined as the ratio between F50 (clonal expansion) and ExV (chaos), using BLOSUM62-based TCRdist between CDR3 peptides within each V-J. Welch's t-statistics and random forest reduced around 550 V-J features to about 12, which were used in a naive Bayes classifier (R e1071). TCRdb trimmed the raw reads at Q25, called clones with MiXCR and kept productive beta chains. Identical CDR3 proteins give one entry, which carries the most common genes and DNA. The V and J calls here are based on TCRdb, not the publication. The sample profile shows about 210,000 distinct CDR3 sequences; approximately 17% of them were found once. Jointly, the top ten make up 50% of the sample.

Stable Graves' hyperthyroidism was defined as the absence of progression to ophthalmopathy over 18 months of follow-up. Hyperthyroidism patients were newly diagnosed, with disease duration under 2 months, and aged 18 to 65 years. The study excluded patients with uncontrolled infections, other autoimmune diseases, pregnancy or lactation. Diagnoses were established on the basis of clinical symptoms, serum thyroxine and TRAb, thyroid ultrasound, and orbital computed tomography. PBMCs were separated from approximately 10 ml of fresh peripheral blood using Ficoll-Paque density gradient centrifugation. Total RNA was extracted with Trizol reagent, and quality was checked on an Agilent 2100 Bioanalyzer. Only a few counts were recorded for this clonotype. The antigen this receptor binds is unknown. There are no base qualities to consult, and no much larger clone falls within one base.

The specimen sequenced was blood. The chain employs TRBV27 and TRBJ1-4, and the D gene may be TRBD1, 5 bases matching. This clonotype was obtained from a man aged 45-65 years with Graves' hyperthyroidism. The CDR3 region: CASSLLGIHGGEKLFF. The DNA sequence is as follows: TGTGCCAGCAGTTTATTGGGGATTCACGGGGGTGAAAAACTGTTTTTT.